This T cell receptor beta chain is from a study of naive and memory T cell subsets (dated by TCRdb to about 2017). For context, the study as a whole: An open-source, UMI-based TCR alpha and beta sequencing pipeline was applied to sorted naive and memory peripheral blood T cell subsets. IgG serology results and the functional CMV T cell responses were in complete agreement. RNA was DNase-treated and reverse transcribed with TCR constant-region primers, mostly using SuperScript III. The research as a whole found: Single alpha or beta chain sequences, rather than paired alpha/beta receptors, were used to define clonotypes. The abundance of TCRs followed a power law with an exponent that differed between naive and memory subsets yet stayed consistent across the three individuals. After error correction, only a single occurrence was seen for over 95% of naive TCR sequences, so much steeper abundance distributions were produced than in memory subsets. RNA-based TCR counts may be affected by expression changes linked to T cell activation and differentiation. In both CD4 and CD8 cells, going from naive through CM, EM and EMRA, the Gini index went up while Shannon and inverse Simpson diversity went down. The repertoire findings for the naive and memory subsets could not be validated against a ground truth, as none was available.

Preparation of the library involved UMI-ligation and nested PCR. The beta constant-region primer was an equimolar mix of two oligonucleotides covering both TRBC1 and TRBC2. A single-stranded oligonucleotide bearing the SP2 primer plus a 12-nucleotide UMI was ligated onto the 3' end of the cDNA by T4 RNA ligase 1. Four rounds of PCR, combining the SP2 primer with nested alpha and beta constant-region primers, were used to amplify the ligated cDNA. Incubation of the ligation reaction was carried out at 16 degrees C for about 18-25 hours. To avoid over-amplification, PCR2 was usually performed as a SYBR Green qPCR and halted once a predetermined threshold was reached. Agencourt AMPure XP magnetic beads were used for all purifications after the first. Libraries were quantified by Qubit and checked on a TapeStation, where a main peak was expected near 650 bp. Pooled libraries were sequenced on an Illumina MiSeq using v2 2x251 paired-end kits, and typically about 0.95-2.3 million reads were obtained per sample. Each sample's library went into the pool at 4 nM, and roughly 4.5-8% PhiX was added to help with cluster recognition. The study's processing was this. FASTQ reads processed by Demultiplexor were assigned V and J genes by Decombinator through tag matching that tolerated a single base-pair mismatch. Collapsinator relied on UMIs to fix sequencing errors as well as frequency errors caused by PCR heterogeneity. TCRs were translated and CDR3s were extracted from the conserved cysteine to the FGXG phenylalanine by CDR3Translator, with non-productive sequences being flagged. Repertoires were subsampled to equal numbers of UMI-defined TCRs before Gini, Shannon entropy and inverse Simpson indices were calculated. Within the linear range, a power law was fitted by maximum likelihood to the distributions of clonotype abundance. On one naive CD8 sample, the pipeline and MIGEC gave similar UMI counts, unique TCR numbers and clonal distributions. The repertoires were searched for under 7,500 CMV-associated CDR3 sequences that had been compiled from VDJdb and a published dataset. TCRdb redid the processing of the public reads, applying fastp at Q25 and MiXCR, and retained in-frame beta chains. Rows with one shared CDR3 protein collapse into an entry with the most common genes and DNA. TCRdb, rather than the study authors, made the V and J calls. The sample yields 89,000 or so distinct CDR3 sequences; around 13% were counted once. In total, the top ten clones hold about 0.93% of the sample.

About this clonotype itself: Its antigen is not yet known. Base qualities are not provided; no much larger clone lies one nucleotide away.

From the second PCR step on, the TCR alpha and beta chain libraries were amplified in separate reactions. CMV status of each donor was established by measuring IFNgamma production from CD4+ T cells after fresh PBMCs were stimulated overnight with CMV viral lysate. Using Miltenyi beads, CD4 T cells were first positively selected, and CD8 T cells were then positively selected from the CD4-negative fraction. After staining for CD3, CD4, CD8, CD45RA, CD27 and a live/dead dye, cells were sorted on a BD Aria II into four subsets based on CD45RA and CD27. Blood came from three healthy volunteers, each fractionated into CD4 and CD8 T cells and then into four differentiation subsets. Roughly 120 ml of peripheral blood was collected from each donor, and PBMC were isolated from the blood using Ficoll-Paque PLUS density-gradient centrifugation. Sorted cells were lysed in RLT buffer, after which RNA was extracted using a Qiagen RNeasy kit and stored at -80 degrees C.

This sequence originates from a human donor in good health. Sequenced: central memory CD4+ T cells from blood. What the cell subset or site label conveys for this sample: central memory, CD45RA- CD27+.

The DNA is as follows: TGTGCCAGCAGTGAAGCGGACGACTATACGCAGTATTTT. Its product reads: CASSEADDYTQYF. In this chain, TRBV2 is recombined with TRBJ2-3, with the D gene call left open. V was cut back by 0 bases and J by 7 bases, leaving a gap of 8 bases between them. Per the germline V gene, SNHLY is the CDR1 and FYNNEI is the CDR2. CDR3 length: 13 amino acids, cysteine to phenylalanine. Of the read, only the CDR3 DNA is kept; its 39 bases are in frame from base 1.